Following are 21 T cell receptor beta chains from one sample sequenced in a study of blood T cell repertoires in COVID-19. Assay used: immunoSEQ multiplex PCR; TCRdb lists only in-frame clones, some missing. The table records about 300,000 clones, around four fifths of them present only once. What was sequenced was peripheral blood. The receptors shown here come from a woman aged 45 to 65 with acute or convalescent COVID-19.

The rearrangement uses TRBV18 and TRBJ1-4, with D uncertain. Per the germline V gene, CDR1 is KGHSH and CDR2 is LQKENI. The CDR3 runs to 15 residues. V was cut by 6 bases and J by 4 bases, with 15 bases left in between. CDR3 coding DNA: TGTGCCAGCTCCCAAAGGAGGGTTGGTAATGAAAAACTGTTTTTT. It is translated as CASSQRRVGNEKLFF.

The rearrangement uses TRBV6-2 or TRBV6-3 and TRBJ2-3; 12 bases are a match to TRBD2. CDR1 and CDR2 (germline): MNHEY, SVGEGT. Trimming took 5 bases from V and 8 from J; bases not matched to a gene: 8. The length of the CDR3 is 15 residues. CDR3 nucleotide sequence: TGTGCCAGCAGTCCATCTAGCGGGGGGGAAACTACGCAGTATTTT. Encoded protein: CASSPSSGGETTQYF.

On this clone itself: Distinct nucleotide sequences in the sample also encode this CDR3. This chain joins TRBV14 and TRBJ1-2; TRBD1 matches 8 bases. The CDR3 is made up of 15 amino acids. The germline V gene encodes CDR1 SGHDN and CDR2 FVKESK. Losses at the gene ends were 3 bases for V and 2 bases for J; bases not matched to a gene: 5. The CDR3 nucleotides read TGTGCCAGCAGCCAGGTCGGACAGGGAAACTATGGCTACACCTTC. Its protein is CASSQVGQGNYGYTF.

This chain connects TRBV19 to TRBJ1-4; no clear D. Germline V gene data show CDR1 as LNHDA and CDR2 as SQIVND (reference sequence). This CDR3 is 12 amino acids long. The germline V and J ends were trimmed by 6 bases and 4 bases, with 6 bases remaining between them. DNA for the CDR3: TGTGCCAGTAGGATGAGTAATGAAAAACTGTTTTTT. This codes for CASRMSNEKLFF.

This clone was seen a single time. The rearrangement joins TRBV2 to TRBJ1-5; no firm D call. Germline CDR1 reads SNHLY; CDR2 reads FYNNEI. CDR3 length: 15 amino acids. V was pared by 4 bases and J by 1 base, with 11 bases between. The CDR3: CASSGGRTSNQPQHF. The CDR3 DNA follows: TGTGCCAGCAGTGGCGGCAGAACGAGCAATCAGCCCCAGCATTTT. Full variable domain (outside the CDR3, taken from reference TRBV2 and TRBJ1-5): EPEVTQTPSHQVTQMGQEVILRCVPISNHLYFYWYRQILGQKVEFLVSFYNNEISEKSEIFDDQFSVERPDGSNFTLKIRSTKLEDSAMYFCASSGGRTSNQPQHFGDGTRLSIL.

Points on this clone: This same CDR3 is encoded by further DNA sequences in the sample. The chain uses TRBV2 and TRBJ1-1; D is perhaps TRBD1 (5 bases). V was clipped by 6 bases and J by 1 base, with 9 bases between them. CDR3 length: 13 amino acids. The germline V gene has CDR1 SNHLY and CDR2 FYNNEI. The CDR3 DNA sequence: TGTGCCAGCAGCGCCGACAGGAACACTGAAGCTTTCTTT. Protein product: CASSADRNTEAFF.

The table lists this clone with a count of one. The rearrangement joins TRBV6-2 or TRBV6-3 to TRBJ1-2; D call uncertain. Germline V gene sequence: CDR1 MNHEY, CDR2 SVGEGT. Trimming took 1 base from V and 0 from J, leaving 3 bases between them. The CDR3 totals 13 residues. CDR3 in amino acids: CASSYFSNYGYTF. In DNA form, the CDR3 reads TGTGCCAGCAGTTACTTCTCTAACTATGGCTACACCTTC.

The rearrangement uses TRBV5-4 and TRBJ2-2; the D gene is possibly TRBD2 (6 bases). CDR1 SGHNT and CDR2 YYREEE come from the germline V gene (reference sequence). Trimming shortened V by 10 bases and J by 5 bases, and 24 bases separated the two germline ends. The CDR3 covers 16 residues. The CDR3 is CAWTEGRRVWTGELFF. The CDR3 DNA sequence: TGTGCCTGGACGGAGGGCCGGAGAGTATGGACCGGGGAGCTGTTTTTT.

This clone came up a few times. The gene calls are TRBV6-5 and TRBJ1-5, with D tentatively TRBD1 (5 bases). CDR3 length: 14 residues. Germline lookup yields CDR1 MNHEY and CDR2 SVGAGI. V lost 6 bases and J 7 bases, leaving 16 bases between the germline ends. CDR3 region: CASRFGQAGQPQHF. CDR3 nucleotides: TGTGCCAGCAGGTTCGGACAAGCAGGACAGCCCCAGCATTTT.

V gene TRBV30 combines with J gene TRBJ2-5, with D maybe TRBD1 (6 bases). The length of the CDR3 is 19 residues. Trimming stripped 4 bases from V and 1 base from J, with 28 bases between. CDR1 is GTSNPN and CDR2 is SVGIG in the germline V gene (reference sequence). CDR3 in DNA: TGTGCCTGGACGATCTTCAAGGGGGACCTGGTGGGGTCCCAAGAGACCCAGTACTTC. This encodes CAWTIFKGDLVGSQETQYF. Combining the CDR3 with reference TRBV30 and TRBJ2-5 gives the whole variable domain SQTIHQWPATLVQPVGSPLSLECTVEGTSNPNLYWYRQAAGRGLQLLFYSVGIGQISSEVPQNLSASRPQDRQFILSSKKLLLSDSGFYLCAWTIFKGDLVGSQETQYFGPGTRLLVL.

The V call is TRBV19, the J call TRBJ2-5; 14 bases line up with TRBD2. The CDR3 covers 16 residues. Germline values: CDR1 LNHDA, CDR2 SQIVND (reference sequence). Trimming at V came to 1 base and at J to 6 bases, leaving 4 bases not matched to a gene. In nucleotides, the CDR3 is TGTGCCAGTAGTATAGGACTAGCGGGGGGGCCGAAGACCCAGTACTTC. Translated: CASSIGLAGGPKTQYF.

The V and J genes are TRBV7-2 and TRBJ1-1, with D hard to call. V dropped 3 bases and J dropped 8 bases, with 13 bases sitting between them. This CDR3 has 13 amino acids. Germline V gives CDR1 SGHTA, CDR2 FQGNSA. CDR3 protein: CASSLARGGEAFF. The DNA of the CDR3 is TGTGCCAGCAGCTTGGCACGGGGAGGAGAAGCTTTCTTT.

This clone was seen only once. The chain combines TRBV19 with TRBJ1-2; 8 positions match TRBD1. The germline V gene encodes CDR1 LNHDA and CDR2 SQIVND (reference sequence). The J segment lost 3 bases and the V segment lost 6 bases, leaving 3 bases of the junction unmatched. This CDR3 has 13 amino acids. CDR3 amino acids: CASSGQGHYGYTF. CDR3 sequence (DNA): TGTGCCAGTAGCGGACAGGGACACTATGGCTACACCTTC.

The sample holds a few counts of this clone. The chain uses TRBV2 and TRBJ2-1, with 9 positions matching TRBD2. The V gene end was trimmed by 6 bases and the J gene end by 6 bases; junction bases not matched to a gene: 6. Germline V CDR1 and CDR2: SNHLY, FYNNEI. The CDR3 has 14 residues. CDR3 sequence (DNA): TGTGCCAGCAGGTTCCTAGCGGGGTTCAATGAGCAGTTCTTC. As protein: CASRFLAGFNEQFF. Combining the CDR3 with reference TRBV2 and TRBJ2-1 gives the whole variable domain EPEVTQTPSHQVTQMGQEVILRCVPISNHLYFYWYRQILGQKVEFLVSFYNNEISEKSEIFDDQFSVERPDGSNFTLKIRSTKLEDSAMYFCASRFLAGFNEQFFGPGTRLTVL.

The chain carries TRBV2 and TRBJ1-1; no definite D call. Germline V gene data show CDR1 as SNHLY and CDR2 as FYNNEI. The CDR3 sequence is 13 residues long. The V and J ends lost 6 bases and 3 bases respectively, with 11 bases between them. The CDR3 region has the DNA TGTGCCAGCAGGCAGAACCAGGACACTGAAGCTTTCTTT. The encoded protein is CASRQNQDTEAFF.

The rearrangement uses TRBV7-9 and TRBJ1-2; 10 bases align to TRBD1. CDR3 length: 17 residues. V lost 5 bases and J lost 4; bases outside the gene matches: 13. Germline loops: CDR1 SEHNR, CDR2 FQNEAQ (reference sequence). CDR3 in amino acids: CASSIRDRGMSGYGYTF. CDR3 DNA sequence: TGTGCCAGCAGCATCCGGGACAGGGGCATGTCAGGCTATGGCTACACCTTC. The full variable domain, with the rest looked up from reference TRBV7-9 and TRBJ1-2, is DTGVSQNPRHKITKRGQNVTFRCDPISEHNRLYWYRQTLGQGPEFLTYFQNEAQLEKSRLLSDRFSAERPKGSFSTLEIQRTEQGDSAMYLCASSIRDRGMSGYGYTFGSGTRLTVV.

This chain joins TRBV14 and TRBJ2-5, with TRBD2 identical over 8 bases. The V gene's germline CDR1 is SGHDN and CDR2 FVKESK. The CDR3 is 15 residues long. V trimming: 4 bases; J trimming: 0 bases; junction bases outside the gene matches: 4. CDR3 in amino acids: CASSRTSGYQETQYF. CDR3 coding DNA: TGTGCCAGCAGCCGTACTAGCGGCTACCAAGAGACCCAGTACTTC. The full variable domain, with the rest looked up from reference TRBV14 and TRBJ2-5, is EAGVTQFPSHSVIEKGQTVTLRCDPISGHDNLYWYRRVMGKEIKFLLHFVKESKQDESGMPNNRFLAERTGGTYSTLKVQPAELEDSGVYFCASSRTSGYQETQYFGPGTRLLVL.

The chain uses TRBV7-9 and TRBJ1-5; D uncertain. V dropped 1 base and J dropped 0 bases, with 16 bases sitting between them. The CDR3 has 18 residues. Germline CDR1 is SEHNR and CDR2 is FQNEAQ (reference sequence). The CDR3 is CASSLGAGAAYSNQPQHF. The CDR3 nucleotides are TGTGCCAGCAGCTTAGGGGCTGGAGCGGCATATAGCAATCAGCCCCAGCATTTT. The complete variable domain, with remaining parts taken from reference TRBV7-9 and TRBJ1-5, reads DTGVSQNPRHKITKRGQNVTFRCDPISEHNRLYWYRQTLGQGPEFLTYFQNEAQLEKSRLLSDRFSAERPKGSFSTLEIQRTEQGDSAMYLCASSLGAGAAYSNQPQHFGDGTRLSIL.

The chain employs TRBV5-4 and TRBJ2-5; D is unclear. The CDR3 is made up of 12 amino acids. Looked up from germline, CDR1 is SGHNT and CDR2 is YYREEE (reference sequence). V dropped 1 base and J dropped 2 bases, with 3 bases sitting between them. CDR3 region: CASSLTQETQYF. In DNA form, the CDR3 reads TGTGCCAGCAGCTTGACTCAAGAGACCCAGTACTTC.

As to this clone: The same CDR3 also results from other DNA sequences found in this sample. The rearrangement uses TRBV30 and TRBJ1-1; D unclear. The V gene lost 0 bases and the J gene lost 4 bases, with 9 bases spanning the gap. Germline V lookup: CDR1 GTSNPN, CDR2 SVGIG (reference sequence). This CDR3 region has 13 residues. CDR3 protein: CAWSVRVGTEAFF. The DNA of the CDR3 is TGTGCCTGGAGTGTACGGGTAGGCACTGAAGCTTTCTTT. Based on the CDR3 plus reference TRBV30 and TRBJ1-1, the full variable domain is SQTIHQWPATLVQPVGSPLSLECTVEGTSNPNLYWYRQAAGRGLQLLFYSVGIGQISSEVPQNLSASRPQDRQFILSSKKLLLSDSGFYLCAWSVRVGTEAFFGQGTRLTVV.

The gene calls are TRBV30 and TRBJ2-7, with TRBD1 matching over 8 bases. From germline, CDR1 is GTSNPN and CDR2 SVGIG (reference sequence). The ends lost 1 base at V and 6 bases at J; junction bases unmatched: 11. This CDR3 contains 15 residues. The CDR3 nucleotides read TGTGCCTGGAGTGGGGGGACAGGTCGGTTCTCCGAGCAGTACTTC. Its protein is CAWSGGTGRFSEQYF.